The subject of this entry is one T cell receptor (beta chain). This record belongs to a study of blood T cell repertoires in COVID-19. Study background: Specimens from acute and convalescent COVID-19 originated in the United States, Italy and Spain.

Sequenced by immunoSEQ multiplex PCR; TCRdb stores in-frame clones only, minus some. This table holds fewer than 650,000 clones, approximately 88% found once. Per the germline V gene, CDR1 is SGHVS and CDR2 is FQNEAQ. V lost 3 bases and J 3 bases, leaving 12 bases between the germline ends. The CDR3 has 15 amino acids. The sequencing input was peripheral blood. The chain links TRBV7-8 to TRBJ2-1, with D tentatively TRBD1 (7 bases). The receptor was isolated from a woman in her fifties or sixties with COVID-19, enrolled during active disease. Here the CDR3 DNA reads TGTGCCAGCAGCTTGCAGGGGGGCTTCTACAATGAGCAGTTCTTC. Protein sequence: CASSLQGGFYNEQFF.